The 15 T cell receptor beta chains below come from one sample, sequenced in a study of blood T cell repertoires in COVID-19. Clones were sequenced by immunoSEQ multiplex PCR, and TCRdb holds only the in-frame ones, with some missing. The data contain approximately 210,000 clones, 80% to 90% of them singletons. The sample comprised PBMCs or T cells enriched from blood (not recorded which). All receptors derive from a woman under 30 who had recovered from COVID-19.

The CDR3 DNA reads as TGTGCCAGCAGCTTAGTCGGGACAGGGCCCAACTACGAGCAGTACTTC. As protein: CASSLVGTGPNYEQYF. The chain has TRBV7-9 and TRBJ2-7; 9 bases are shared with TRBD1. V trimming: 1 base; J trimming: 3 bases; junction bases outside the gene matches: 7. Germline CDR1 and CDR2: SEHNR and FQNEAQ (reference sequence). The CDR3 is 16 residues long.

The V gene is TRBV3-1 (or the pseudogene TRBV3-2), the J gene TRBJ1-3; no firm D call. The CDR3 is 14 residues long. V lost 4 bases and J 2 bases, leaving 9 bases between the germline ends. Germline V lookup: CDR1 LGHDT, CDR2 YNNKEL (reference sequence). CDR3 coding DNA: TGTGCCAGCAGCCCCCCCGGGACTGGAAACACCATATATTTT. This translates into CASSPPGTGNTIYF.

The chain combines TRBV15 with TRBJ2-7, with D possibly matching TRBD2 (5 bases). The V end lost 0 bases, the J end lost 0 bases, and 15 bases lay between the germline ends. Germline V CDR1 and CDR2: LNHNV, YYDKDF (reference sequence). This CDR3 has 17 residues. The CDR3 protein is CATSRDQGSYSSYEQYF. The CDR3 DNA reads TGTGCCACCAGCAGAGATCAAGGGAGTTATAGCTCCTACGAGCAGTACTTC.

DNA of the CDR3: TGTGCCTGGAGTGAGGGACTGCCGCATGGCTACACCTTC. This gives the protein CAWSEGLPHGYTF. The chain recombines TRBV30 with TRBJ1-2, with D maybe TRBD1 (5 bases). This CDR3 is built from 13 residues. Trimming shortened V by 1 base and J by 6 bases, and 12 bases separated the two germline ends. CDR1 is GTSNPN, CDR2 SVGIG, per germline (reference sequence). Full variable domain (missing parts from reference TRBV30 and TRBJ1-2): SQTIHQWPATLVQPVGSPLSLECTVEGTSNPNLYWYRQAAGRGLQLLFYSVGIGQISSEVPQNLSASRPQDRQFILSSKKLLLSDSGFYLCAWSEGLPHGYTFGSGTRLTVV.

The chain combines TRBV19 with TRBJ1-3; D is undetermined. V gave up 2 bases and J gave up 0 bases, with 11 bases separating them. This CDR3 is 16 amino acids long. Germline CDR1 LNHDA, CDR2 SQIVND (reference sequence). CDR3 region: CASSISRFFSGNTIYF. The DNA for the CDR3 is TGTGCCAGTAGTATATCCAGATTCTTCTCTGGAAACACCATATATTTT.

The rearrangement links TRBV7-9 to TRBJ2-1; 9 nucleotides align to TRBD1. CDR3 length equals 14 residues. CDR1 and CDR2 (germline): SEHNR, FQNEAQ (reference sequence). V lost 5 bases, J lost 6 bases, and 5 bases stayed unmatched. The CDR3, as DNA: TGTGCCAGCAGCACCGGGACAGGGTTCAATGAGCAGTTCTTC. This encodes CASSTGTGFNEQFF.

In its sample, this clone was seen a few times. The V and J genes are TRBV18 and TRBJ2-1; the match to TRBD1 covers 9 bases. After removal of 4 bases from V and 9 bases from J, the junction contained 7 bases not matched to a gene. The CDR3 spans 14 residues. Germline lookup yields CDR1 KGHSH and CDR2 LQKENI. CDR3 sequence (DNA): TGTGCCAGCTCACTAACACAGGGGGCAGGTGAGCAGTTCTTC. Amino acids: CASSLTQGAGEQFF.

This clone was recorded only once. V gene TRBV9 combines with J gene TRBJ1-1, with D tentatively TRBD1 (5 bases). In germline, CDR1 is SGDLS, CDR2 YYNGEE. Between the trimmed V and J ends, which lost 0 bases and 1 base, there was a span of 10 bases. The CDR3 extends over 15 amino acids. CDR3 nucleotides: TGTGCCAGCAGCGTAGTCGGGGGACCGAACACTGAAGCTTTCTTT. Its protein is CASSVVGGPNTEAFF. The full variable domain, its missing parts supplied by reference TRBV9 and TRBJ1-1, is DSGVTQTPKHLITATGQRVTLRCSPRSGDLSVYWYQQSLDQGLQFLIQYYNGEERAKGNILERFSAQQFPDLHSELNLSSLELGDSALYFCASSVVGGPNTEAFFGQGTRLTVV.

CDR3: CASSQPRGRIAVEAFF. The CDR3 DNA follows: TGCGCCAGCAGCCAGCCTAGGGGCAGAATCGCCGTTGAAGCTTTCTTT. This chain links TRBV4-1 with TRBJ1-1; a possible D gene is TRBD1 (5 bases). V lost 3 bases and J 7 bases, leaving 21 bases between the germline ends. Germline V gene data show CDR1 as MGHRA and CDR2 as YSYEKL. The CDR3 consists of 16 residues.

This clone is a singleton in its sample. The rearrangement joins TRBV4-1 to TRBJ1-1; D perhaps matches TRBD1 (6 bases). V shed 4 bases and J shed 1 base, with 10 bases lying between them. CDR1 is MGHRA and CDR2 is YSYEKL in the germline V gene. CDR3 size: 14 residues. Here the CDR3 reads CASSPTQGNTEAFF. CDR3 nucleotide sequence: TGCGCCAGCAGCCCAACACAGGGGAACACTGAAGCTTTCTTT.

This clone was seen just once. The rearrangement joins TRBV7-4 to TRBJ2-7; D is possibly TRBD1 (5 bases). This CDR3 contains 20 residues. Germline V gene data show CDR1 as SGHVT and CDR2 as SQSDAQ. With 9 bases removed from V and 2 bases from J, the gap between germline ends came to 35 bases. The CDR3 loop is CARNPEPYRSCRGGPYEQYF. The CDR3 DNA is TGTGCCAGGAACCCGGAGCCTTACCGAAGTTGTAGGGGTGGGCCCTACGAGCAGTACTTC.

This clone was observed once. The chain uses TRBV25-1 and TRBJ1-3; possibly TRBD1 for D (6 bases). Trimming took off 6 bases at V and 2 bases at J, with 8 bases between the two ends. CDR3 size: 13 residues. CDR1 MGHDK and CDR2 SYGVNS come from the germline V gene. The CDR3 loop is CASRAGAGNTIYF. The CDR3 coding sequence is TGTGCCAGCAGGGCAGGGGCTGGAAACACCATATATTTT.

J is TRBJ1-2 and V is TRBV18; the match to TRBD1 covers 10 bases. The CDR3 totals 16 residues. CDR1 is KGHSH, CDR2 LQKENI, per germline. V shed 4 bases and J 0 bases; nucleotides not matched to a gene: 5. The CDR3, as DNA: TGTGCCAGCTCACGACCGGGACAGGGGACTAACTATGGCTACACCTTC. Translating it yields CASSRPGQGTNYGYTF.

The CDR3 is CASRDRQGAGGSGNTIYF. The CDR3 DNA reads as TGTGCCAGCAGGGATCGACAGGGGGCAGGAGGCTCTGGAAACACCATATATTTT. The chain uses TRBV28 and TRBJ1-3, with 10 bases aligning to TRBD1. Trimming removed 6 bases from V and 0 bases from J; junction bases left unmatched: 11. The germline CDR1 and CDR2 sequences are MDHEN and SYDVKM. This CDR3 region has 18 residues.

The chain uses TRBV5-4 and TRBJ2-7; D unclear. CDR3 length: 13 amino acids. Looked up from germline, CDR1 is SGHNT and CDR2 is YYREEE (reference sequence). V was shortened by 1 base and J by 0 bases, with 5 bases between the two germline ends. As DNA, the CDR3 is TGTGCCAGCAGCTTGTCGAGCTCCTACGAGCAGTACTTC. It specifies CASSLSSSYEQYF.